This T cell receptor (beta chain) emerged from a study of T cell responses to AZD1222 COVID-19 vaccine. Study-wide results and caveats: Seropositivity was recorded at baseline in only 5 or 6 AZD1222 recipients. Unmutated regions of variants are reportedly targeted by nearly half of spike-specific TCRs.

V trimming: 7 bases; J trimming: 5 bases; junction bases outside the gene matches: 9. This CDR3 is 15 amino acids long. Germline values: CDR1 MDHEN, CDR2 SYDVKM. A remark on this clone: The antigen is not known.

Clones were sequenced by immunoSEQ multiplex PCR, and TCRdb holds only the in-frame ones, with some missing. The data show under 200,000 clones, 88% seen once. The source material was peripheral blood, sampled 28 days after the second AZD1222 dose. The receptor comes from an adult who received the AZD1222 COVID-19 vaccine. The chain is built from TRBV28 and TRBJ2-4; 9 bases are shared with TRBD1. DNA of the CDR3: TGTGCCAGCAATACAGGGGGCTTTTATGAAAACATTCAGTACTTC. Amino acids: CASNTGGFYENIQYF.